Following are 24 T cell receptor beta chains from one sample sequenced in a study of breast tumors, draining lymph nodes, adjacent tissues. Axillary draining lymph nodes of breast cancer patients supplied the node samples. TCRdb reprocessed the multiplex PCR reads with MiXCR, giving one entry per CDR3 protein. Of over 130,000 distinct CDR3 sequences listed, roughly 33% are singletons. The source material was axillary lymph node tissue. These receptors were taken from a female donor with breast cancer. Some clones in this sample may be carry-over from other donors' samples.

This clonotype was seen only a few times. The CDR3 coding sequence is TGTGCCAGCAGCTTAGCCGGGGCCTCCGAGCAGTACGTC. The encoded protein is CASSLAGASEQYV. The chain uses TRBV11-2 and TRBJ2-7; either TRBD1 or TRBD2 may supply D (5 bases each). Between the trimmed V and J ends, which lost 1 base and 6 bases, there was a span of 10 bases. Germline V gives CDR1 SGHAT, CDR2 FQNNGV. The CDR3 runs 13 residues.

In this sample, this clonotype turned up many times. The rearrangement links TRBV30 to TRBJ1-2, with D perhaps matching TRBD1 (6 bases). Germline assignment: CDR1 GTSNPN and CDR2 SVGIG (reference sequence). Trimming left V 5 bases short and J 4 bases short, with 14 bases between. The CDR3 is 13 amino acids. CDR3 bases: TGTGCCTGGCAAGAGGGACACCTCTATGGCTACACCTTC. It is translated as CAWQEGHLYGYTF.

Worth noting for this clonotype: The germline gene is not matched at one end of the junction; a read error may be the cause. V is TRBV19 and J is TRBJ2-2, with TRBD2 matching over 7 bases. CDR1 and CDR2 from the germline V gene are LNHDA and SQIVND (reference sequence). This CDR3 region has 18 residues. CDR3 in amino acids: CASSPGQRGEQNTGQLFF. CDR3 nucleotide sequence: TGTGCCAGCAGTCCGGGCCAGCGGGGCGAGCAGAACACCGGGCAGCTGTTTTTT. Based on the CDR3 plus reference TRBV19 and TRBJ2-2, the full variable domain is DGGITQSPKYLFRKEGQNVTLSCEQNLNHDAMYWYRQDPGQGLRLIYYSQIVNDFQKGDIAEGYSVSREKKESFPLTVTSAQKNPTAFYLCASSPGQRGEQNTGQLFFGEGSRLTVL.

This clonotype was observed many times. The J gene is TRBJ2-5, the V gene TRBV14; 8 positions agree with TRBD2. The CDR3 is 14 amino acids. Germline V gives CDR1 SGHDN, CDR2 FVKESK. Losses at the gene ends were 4 bases for V and 6 bases for J; bases not matched to a gene: 7. DNA of the CDR3: TGTGCCAGCAGCCCGGGGGGGGCTGGGAAGACCCAGTACTTC. Protein product: CASSPGGAGKTQYF.

The chain is built from TRBV10-2 and TRBJ2-4, with 8 bases that match TRBD1. Germline trimming cut 7 bases from V and 7 bases from J; bases unmatched to any gene: 6. In germline, CDR1 is WSHSY, CDR2 SAAADI. The CDR3 totals 13 residues. The CDR3 spells CASTQDRENIQYF. The CDR3 region has the DNA TGCGCCAGCACCCAGGACAGGGAGAACATTCAGTACTTC.

This clonotype was detected many times. The V and J genes are TRBV20-1 and TRBJ2-7; D possibly corresponds to TRBD1 (6 bases). In germline, CDR1 is DFQATT, CDR2 SNEGSKA (reference sequence). The ends were cut back, 3 bases at V and 6 bases at J, with 18 bases in the middle. The CDR3 loop spans 14 amino acids. The CDR3 loop reads CSARGDRLSGEQYF. As DNA, the CDR3 is TGCAGTGCTAGGGGTGACAGGCTTTCGGGCGAGCAGTACTTC.

The gene calls are TRBV7-2 and TRBJ2-7; 7 nucleotides agree with TRBD2. The CDR3 contains 22 residues. The germline CDR1 and CDR2 sequences are SGHTA and FQGNSA. J lost 3 bases, V lost 5 bases, and 31 bases had no gene match. This CDR3 reads CASSVGPNSLNTEARGDYEQYF. The CDR3 coding sequence is TGTGCCAGCAGCGTGGGGCCCAACAGCCTGAACACTGAAGCACGGGGGGACTACGAGCAGTACTTC.

Worth noting for this clonotype: Germline and junction disagree at one end, which may indicate a read error. CDR3 sequence (DNA): TGTGTCAGCAGCTCAGTGGGGGGGCAGACCGGGGAGCTGTTTTTT. This encodes CVSSSVGGQTGELFF. V usage is TRBV5-4 and J usage is TRBJ2-2; tentatively, D is TRBD2 (7 bases). Germline-derived CDR1 and CDR2 are SGHNT and YYREEE (reference sequence). The CDR3 is 15 amino acids.

This clonotype appeared a few times. Being one base from a much bigger clone, this may be a read error. V and J are TRBV11-2 and TRBJ2-7; 7 nucleotides agree with TRBD1. The V segment lost 5 bases and the J segment 6 bases; nucleotides outside the gene matches: 7. The CDR3 sequence is 13 residues long. The germline V gene has CDR1 SGHAT and CDR2 FQNNGV. The CDR3 DNA sequence: TGTGCCAGCAGCCGGGACAGACCCTCCGAGCAGTACTTC. This codes for CASSRDRPSEQYF.

This clonotype was counted many times. An end of the junction does not agree with germline; a read error may underlie this. V usage is TRBV6-5 and J usage is TRBJ1-2, with 9 bases aligning to TRBD1. This CDR3 region has 15 residues. Germline V gives CDR1 MNHEY, CDR2 SVGAGI. CDR3 nucleotides: TGTGCCAGCAGTCACTCGACAGGGGGGATATGGGGCTACACCTTC. It codes for CASSHSTGGIWGYTF.

The table lists this clonotype with many counts. This chain uses TRBV4-1 with TRBJ2-1, with TRBD1 identical over 9 bases. CDR1 is MGHRA, CDR2 YSYEKL, per germline. CDR3 length: 14 residues. V gave up 5 bases and J gave up 4 bases; unmatched junction bases: 3. Here the CDR3 DNA reads TGCGCCAGCAGCGGGACAGGGACTTACAATGAGCAGTTCTTC. This gives the protein CASSGTGTYNEQFF.

This clonotype was seen many times. The chain uses TRBV20-1 and TRBJ1-2, with TRBD1 matching 8 bases. V lost 3 bases and J lost 1; bases outside the gene matches: 7. Germline V CDR1 and CDR2: DFQATT, SNEGSKA (reference sequence). This CDR3 region has 15 residues. The CDR3 DNA reads TGCAGTGCTAGGGGACAGGCCCTCAATAACTATGGCTACACCTTC. This gives the protein CSARGQALNNYGYTF.

This clonotype was found a few times. At one boundary the junction diverges from the germline segment, which might be a read error. The chain has TRBV6-5 and TRBJ2-1; 10 bases match TRBD2. From germline, CDR1 is MNHEY and CDR2 SVGAGI. The CDR3 is 16 residues long. The CDR3 bases are TGTGCCAGCAGTCACTCAGCGGGGGGGGACCACAATGAGCAGTTCTTC. Amino acids: CASSHSAGGDHNEQFF.

For this clonotype: This sequence may be a read error, since a much larger clone differs from it by one base. The DNA is omitted, as the CDR3 cannot be located on it reliably, and the CDR3 follows TCRdb's listing. J is TRBJ1-3 and V is TRBV12-3 or TRBV12-4. The CDR3 length equals 15 residues, ends included. Here the CDR3 reads CASSFPVAGGNTVYF.

There are many counts of this clonotype. This rearrangement joins TRBV15 to TRBJ2-2; D not resolved. The CDR3 covers 16 residues. CDR1 and CDR2 from the germline V gene are LNHNV and YYDKDF (reference sequence). The V end was cut by 0 bases, the J end by 0 bases, with 8 bases between. The CDR3 is CATSRDASTNTGELFF. The CDR3 nucleotides read TGTGCCACCAGCAGAGACGCCTCTACGAACACCGGGGAGCTGTTTTTT. Full variable domain (outside the CDR3, taken from reference TRBV15 and TRBJ2-2): DAMVIQNPRYQVTQFGKPVTLSCSQTLNHNVMYWYQQKSSQAPKLLFHYYDKDFNNEADTPDNFQSRRPNTSFCFLDIRSPGLGDTAMYLCATSRDASTNTGELFFGEGSRLTVL.

This clonotype was recorded many times. This chain uses TRBV18 with TRBJ2-1; D call uncertain. From germline, CDR1 is KGHSH and CDR2 LQKENI. This CDR3 comprises 13 residues. V dropped 3 bases and J dropped 9 bases, with 12 bases sitting between them. DNA of the CDR3: TGTGCCAGCTCACCCGCGCCCGACCTTGAGCAGTTCTTC. It codes for CASSPAPDLEQFF.

In this sample, this clonotype turned up a few times. This sequence may be a read error, since a much larger clone differs from it by one base. This sequence joins TRBV11-2 and TRBJ2-5; D may be TRBD2 (5 bases). Germline V CDR1 and CDR2: SGHAT, FQNNGV. CDR3 length: 13 amino acids. V gave up 3 bases and J gave up 7 bases, with 12 bases separating them. CDR3 residues: CASSLGSPATQYF. As DNA, the CDR3 is TGTGCCAGCAGCTTGGGGAGTCCGGCGACCCAGTACTTC.

The chain links TRBV7-2 to TRBJ2-3; TRBD1 or TRBD2 may be the D gene (5 bases each). Germline-derived CDR1 and CDR2 are SGHTA and FQGNSA. The V and J ends lost 1 base and 11 bases respectively, with 22 bases between them. The CDR3 contains 16 residues. The CDR3 spells CASSLDWGSSYNEQYF. DNA for the CDR3: TGTGCCAGCAGCTTAGATTGGGGGAGCTCCTACAATGAGCAGTATTTT.

This clonotype was detected many times. This sequence joins TRBV5-6 and TRBJ2-7; D uncertain. CDR1 is SGHDT, CDR2 YYEEEE, per germline. The CDR3 totals 14 residues. The germline V and J ends were trimmed by 0 bases and 0 bases, with 7 bases remaining between them. CDR3 DNA: TGTGCCAGCAGCTTGGAGGGTCCCTCCTACGAGCAGTACTTC. This codes for CASSLEGPSYEQYF.

The gene calls are TRBV3-1 and TRBJ1-1, with D possibly being TRBD1 (6 bases). The V gene's germline CDR1 is LGHDT and CDR2 YNNKEL (reference sequence). This CDR3 has 18 residues. V lost 9 bases, J lost 3 bases, and 29 bases lay in between. CDR3 loop: CASSMIQGLGGRDTEAFF. The CDR3 DNA reads as TGTGCCAGTAGTATGATACAGGGTTTGGGGGGACGAGACACTGAAGCTTTCTTT.

This clonotype was seen repeatedly, ten times or more. The gene calls are TRBV14 and TRBJ1-6; the D gene is possibly TRBD1 (6 bases). The germline V gene has CDR1 SGHDN and CDR2 FVKESK. The CDR3 has 16 residues. The V end lost 3 bases, the J end lost 10 bases, and 19 bases lay between the germline ends. The DNA for the CDR3 is TGTGCCAGCAGCCAGTGGGGGGGCAGGGATGGATCACCCCTCCACTTT. It specifies CASSQWGGRDGSPLHF.

There are many counts of this clonotype. The J gene is TRBJ2-7, the V gene TRBV20-1; 8 positions agree with TRBD1. The CDR3 is 16 amino acids. Germline V gives CDR1 DFQATT, CDR2 SNEGSKA (reference sequence). Written as DNA, the CDR3 is TGCAGCCCCCGGGGAGCGAAAAGGACAGGGATGGTCGAGCAGTACGTC. Translating it yields CSPRGAKRTGMVEQYV.

This clonotype was seen at least ten times. The V and J genes are TRBV20-1 and TRBJ2-7; D ambiguous. CDR1 DFQATT and CDR2 SNEGSKA come from the germline V gene (reference sequence). The CDR3 covers 15 residues. V was trimmed by 6 bases and J by 6 bases, leaving 24 bases between them. DNA of the CDR3: TGCAGTGCCCAGCTTCCCCAGGACCGGATTGGCGAGCAGTACTTC. Its translation: CSAQLPQDRIGEQYF.

V is TRBV28 and J is TRBJ1-4; D is perhaps TRBD1 (6 bases). V shed 7 bases and J shed 11 bases, with 20 bases lying between them. Germline-derived CDR1 and CDR2 are MDHEN and SYDVKM. The CDR3 is 14 amino acids. The CDR3: CASTGEGGGRKLFF. The CDR3 nucleotides read TGTGCCAGCACGGGGGAGGGGGGGGGCAGGAAACTGTTTTTT.